This is a list of T cell receptor beta chains from one sample in a study of siplizumab effects on memory and regulatory T cells. Produced via immunoSEQ multiplex PCR; TCRdb's table is partial and in-frame only. This sample carries about 70,000 clones, about 90% of them seen once, and the ten largest clones take 1.7%. The specimen was Tregs sorted from blood. Receptor source: a human donor in good health. Each CDR3 is given with its conserved first and last residue. A D gene is named only where the DNA matches it firmly. Clone size appears in some rows only: once, few, many, or a class for an expanded clone.

>TRBJ2-3|TRBD1|.|TRBV19
TGTGCCAGCAGAGGGCAGGGGGACGGAGATACGCAGTATTTT
CASRGQGDGDTQYF
>TRBJ2-2|TRBD1|.|TRBV12-5
TGTGCTAGTGGCAAGACAGGGACAAACACCGGGGAGCTGTTTTTT
CASGKTGTNTGELFF
>TRBJ1-4|.|.|TRBV25-1
TGTGCCAGCAGCATTGGGTATGAAAAACTGTTTTTT
CASSIGYEKLFF
>TRBJ1-2|TRBD1|.|TRBV27
TGTGCCAGCAGTTTCCCAGGGGGCGCTGGCTACACCTTC
CASSFPGGAGYTF
>TRBJ2-1|.|.|TRBV4-2
TGTGCCAGCAGCTTACCCGTCTACAATGAGCAGTTCTTC
CASSLPVYNEQFF
>TRBJ2-5|TRBD2|.|TRBV7-9
TGTGCCAGCAGCTCCTTAGCGGGAGGGGCGGGGGAGACCCAGTACTTC
CASSSLAGGAGETQYF
>TRBJ2-5|TRBD2|once|TRBV28
TGTGCCAGCAGAGGGACTAGCGGACGACAAGAGACCCAGTACTTC
CASRGTSGRQETQYF
>TRBJ1-3|.|.|TRBV7-6
TGTGCCAGCAGCTTAGATACAAACACCATATATTTT
CASSLDTNTIYF
>TRBJ1-2|.|.|TRBV4-2
TGTGCCAGCAGCCGCGCGCGGGGGGGGCCGGGCTACACCTTC
CASSRARGGPGYTF
>TRBJ2-3|TRBD2|.|TRBV9
TGTGCCAGCAGCGTGCTAGCGGGACCTAGCACAGATACGCAGTATTTT
CASSVLAGPSTDTQYF
>TRBJ2-7|TRBD2|.|TRBV14
TGTGCCAGCAGCCAAGATACTAGCGGGATGGGCGAGCAGTACTTC
CASSQDTSGMGEQYF
>TRBJ1-1|.|medium-sized|TRBV14
TGTGCCAGCAGCCAAATGGGACCCCTGGGGACTGAAGCTTTCTTT
CASSQMGPLGTEAFF
>TRBJ2-5|TRBD2|few|TRBV18
TGTGCCAGCACGCGGGGCGGGAGTGAGACCCAGTACTTC
CASTRGGSETQYF
>TRBJ2-3|.|.|TRBV5-4
TGTGCCAGCAGTTCGCCCAGCGGTACAGATACGCAGTATTTT
CASSSPSGTDTQYF
>TRBJ2-7|.|.|TRBV6-6
TGTGCCAGCAGTTCTCCGGGACACGGGATCTACGAGCAGTACTTC
CASSSPGHGIYEQYF
>TRBJ2-5|TRBD1|.|TRBV29-1
TGCAGCGTTGGCCCCGGACAGGGGGAGACCCAGTACTTC
CSVGPGQGETQYF
>TRBJ1-3|TRBD1|.|TRBV7-2
TGTGCCAGCAGTTTTGGACAGGGGCGAGGAAACACCATATATTTT
CASSFGQGRGNTIYF
>TRBJ2-1|.|.|TRBV7-9
TGTGCCAGCAGCTTAGGAGTGCGAAGACCGCCCCAAGTCTATGAGCAGTTCTTC
CASSLGVRRPPQVYEQFF
>TRBJ1-4|.|once|TRBV2
TGTGCCAGCAGGGGACAAGCAACTAATGAAAAACTGTTTTTT
CASRGQATNEKLFF
>TRBJ1-5|TRBD1|.|TRBV6-6
TGTGCCAGCAGTGGACAGGGTGGGGATCAGCCCCAGCATTTT
CASSGQGGDQPQHF
>TRBJ1-2|.|.|TRBV7-6
TGTGCCAGCAGCCAATATACAAACTATGGCTACACCTTC
CASSQYTNYGYTF
>TRBJ1-2|.|.|TRBV10-1
TGCGCCAGCAGTCCGAGACCTAACTATGGCTACACCTTC
CASSPRPNYGYTF
>TRBJ1-2|TRBD1|.|TRBV27
TGTGCCAGCAGTTTCCGCTACAGGGACAGGAACTATGGCTACACCTTC
CASSFRYRDRNYGYTF
>TRBJ2-7|TRBD1|.|TRBV9
TGTGCCAGCAGCGGCATCAGGGGGCGCGAGCAGTACTTC
CASSGIRGREQYF
>TRBJ2-7|TRBD2|.|TRBV7-2
TGTGCCAGCGCCGGGACTAGCGTTTCCTACGAGCAGTACTTC
CASAGTSVSYEQYF
>TRBJ1-6|.|once|TRBV2
TGTGCCAGCAGTGATAGGGGGGCAGTCGTTTCACCCCTCCACTTT
CASSDRGAVVSPLHF
>TRBJ1-3|.|.|TRBV6-1
TGTGCCAGCTGGGGGGCCTATGGAAACACCATATATTTT
CASWGAYGNTIYF
>TRBJ2-5|.|.|TRBV4-3
TGCGCCAGCAGCCAAGTAAGGTCAGAGACCCAGTACTTC
CASSQVRSETQYF
>TRBJ1-2|.|.|TRBV5-1
TGCGCCAGCAGCTCCGACGGATCCTATGGCTACACCTTC
CASSSDGSYGYTF
>TRBJ2-3|.|.|TRBV5-1
TGCGCCAGCAGGATTACGGGAGTAGGCACAGATACGCAGTATTTT
CASRITGVGTDTQYF
>TRBJ2-7|.|.|TRBV6-1
TGTGCCAGCAGTGAAGCGTACGAGCAGTACTTC
CASSEAYEQYF
>TRBJ1-5|.|.|TRBV28
TGTGCCAGCAGAACCGGGTTTCAGCCCCAGCATTTT
CASRTGFQPQHF
>TRBJ2-3|.|.|TRBV4-1
TGCGCCAGCAGCCAAAAAAGTCAGACTACCACCTACACAGATACGCAGTATTTT
CASSQKSQTTTYTDTQYF
>TRBJ2-5|.|.|TRBV10-2
TGCGCCAGCAGTGACTGGGGTTACTCCCAAGAGACCCAGTACTTC
CASSDWGYSQETQYF
>TRBJ2-7|TRBD1|once|TRBV18
TGTGCCAGCTCACCGAGACAGGGGCGAGAGCAGTACTTC
CASSPRQGREQYF
>TRBJ2-6|.|.|TRBV5-1
TGCGCCAGCAGCTTGGAGGGTGTCGGGGCCAACGTCCTGACTTTC
CASSLEGVGANVLTF
>TRBJ2-7|.|.|TRBV7-2
TGTGCCAGCAGCTCGATACCCTACGAGCAGTACTTC
CASSSIPYEQYF
>TRBJ1-2|TRBD1|.|TRBV14
TGTGCCAGCAGCCCCGACAGGGGGTATGGCTACACCTTC
CASSPDRGYGYTF
>TRBJ2-1|TRBD2|.|TRBV7-3
TGTGCCAGCAGCTTACTAGCGGGAGGTTACAATGAGCAGTTCTTC
CASSLLAGGYNEQFF
>TRBJ2-2|.|.|TRBV5-1
TGCGCCAGCAGCTTAACGGGATATACGAACACCGGGGAGCTGTTTTTT
CASSLTGYTNTGELFF
>TRBJ2-3|TRBD2|.|TRBV11-2
TGTGCCAGCAGCTTGTTAGCGGGAGGGCCTGGGGATACGCAGTATTTT
CASSLLAGGPGDTQYF
>TRBJ2-7|.|.|TRBV30
TGTGCCTGGAGCCAGATATCCTACGAGCAGTACTTC
CAWSQISYEQYF
>TRBJ2-7|TRBD2|.|TRBV9
TGTGCCAGCAGCCCTCGAGGGACTAGCGGGAGTTACGAGCAGTACTTC
CASSPRGTSGSYEQYF
>TRBJ2-2|.|.|TRBV9
TGTGCCAGCAGCGTGGGGCGGGTTAACACCGGGGAGCTGTTTTTT
CASSVGRVNTGELFF
>TRBJ2-6|.|.|TRBV5-8
TGTGCCAGCAGCTTAGGGGATGCTGGGGCCAACGTCCTGACTTTC
CASSLGDAGANVLTF
>TRBJ2-5|.|.|TRBV1
TGCACCAGCAGCCTTGAAGAAGGGGACAGGGGTTCCGAGACCCAGTACTTC
CTSSLEEGDRGSETQYF
>TRBJ1-1|TRBD1|.|TRBV14
TGTGCCAGCAGCGATACGGACAGGGGGCGGGTCACTGAAGCTTTCTTT
CASSDTDRGRVTEAFF
>TRBJ2-1|TRBD1|.|TRBV5-1
TGCGCCAGCAGCTGGGGGACAGGGGGATTCGGCAATGAGCAGTTCTTC
CASSWGTGGFGNEQFF
>TRBJ1-2|TRBD1|.|TRBV25-1
TGTGCCAGCAGTTTAGGACAGGGAACCCCTTATGGCTACACCTTC
CASSLGQGTPYGYTF
>TRBJ1-6|.|.|TRBV27
TGTGCCAGCAGTTTCTGGTCGGGTTCCAGCCAGCAAAGGGATTCACCCCTCCACTTT
CASSFWSGSSQQRDSPLHF
>TRBJ2-7|TRBD1|few|TRBV7-8
TGTGCCAGCAGCGTTACCCGACAGGGGTCCTACGAGCAGTACTTC
CASSVTRQGSYEQYF
>TRBJ1-1|TRBD1|.|TRBV10-3
TGTGCCATCAGGGGCAGGGGGGGCACTGAAGCTTTCTTT
CAIRGRGGTEAFF
>TRBJ2-7|.|many|TRBV2
TGTGCCAGCGGCCAGGCATACGAGCAGTACTTC
CASGQAYEQYF
>TRBJ2-5|TRBD1|.|TRBV18
TGTGCCAGCTCACCACCGCTCGCAGGGGGCCGGGAGACCCAGTACTTC
CASSPPLAGGRETQYF
>TRBJ1-1|.|.|TRBV29-1
TGCAGCGGCAGACCGGGGGTAACTGAAGCTTTCTTT
CSGRPGVTEAFF